The 21 T cell receptor beta chains in this list originate from one sample, sequenced in a study of blood T cell repertoires in COVID-19. Assay: immunoSEQ multiplex PCR; the TCRdb copy retains only in-frame clones and omits some. The table shows 200,000 or so clones, with about 79% occurring only once. Input material: PBMCs or T cells enriched from blood (not recorded which). All receptors derive from a woman aged 40 to 50 with acute COVID-19.

This chain connects TRBV5-5 to TRBJ2-1, with D possibly TRBD1 on 6 matching bases. Germline CDR1 reads SGHKS; CDR2 reads YYEKEE (reference sequence). The CDR3 extends over 13 amino acids. V was pared by 4 bases and J by 9 bases, with 14 bases between. In DNA, the CDR3 is TGTGCCAGCAGCCGTTCACGAGGGGGTGAGCAGTTCTTC. Encoded protein: CASSRSRGGEQFF. The entire variable domain, with the rest obtained from reference TRBV5-5 and TRBJ2-1, is as follows: DAGVTQSPTHLIKTRGQQVTLRCSPISGHKSVSWYQQVLGQGPQFIFQYYEKEERGRGNFPDRFSARQFPNYSSELNVNALLLGDSALYLCASSRSRGGEQFFGPGTRLTVL.

The chain carries TRBV30 and TRBJ2-3, with a weak D call TRBD1 (5 bases). V gave up 1 base and J gave up 0 bases, with 14 bases separating them. Per the germline V gene, CDR1 is GTSNPN and CDR2 is SVGIG (reference sequence). This CDR3 contains 16 residues. The CDR3 coding sequence is TGTGCCTGGAGTGGAAGGGGCGGCGCTAGCACAGATACGCAGTATTTT. Translating gives CAWSGRGGASTDTQYF.

In its sample, this clone was seen a few times. The chain has TRBV7-6 and TRBJ2-7; weak D call: TRBD2 (7 bases). This CDR3 spans 15 amino acids. The V end lost 1 base, the J end lost 7 bases, and 17 bases lay between the germline ends. Germline values: CDR1 SGHVS, CDR2 FNYEAQ. This CDR3 is CASSLGGGGPGEQYF. The DNA for the CDR3 is TGTGCCAGCAGCTTAGGAGGCGGGGGCCCTGGGGAGCAGTACTTC.

The V call is TRBV5-1, the J call TRBJ2-1, with D perhaps matching TRBD1 (6 bases). CDR1 is SGHRS, CDR2 YFSETQ, per germline. V was clipped by 5 bases and J by 8 bases, with 20 bases between them. The CDR3 covers 15 residues. CDR3 sequence: CASRGTNRSTYEQFF. CDR3 coding DNA: TGCGCCAGCAGGGGGACAAATCGGTCAACATATGAGCAGTTCTTC. The full variable domain, completed using reference TRBV5-1 and TRBJ2-1, is KAGVTQTPRYLIKTRGQQVTLSCSPISGHRSVSWYQQTPGQGLQFLFEYFSETQRNKGNFPGRFSGRQFSNSRSEMNVSTLELGDSALYLCASRGTNRSTYEQFFGPGTRLTVL.

The V and J genes are TRBV3-1 (or the pseudogene TRBV3-2) and TRBJ1-6; D is unclear. The CDR3 totals 12 residues. Germline V CDR1 and CDR2: LGHDT, YNNKEL (reference sequence). V shed 2 bases and J shed 14 bases, with 10 bases lying between them. CDR3 nucleotides: TGTGCCAGCAGCCAAAGATCTGGAGCCCTCCACTTT. Amino acid sequence: CASSQRSGALHF.

This chain links TRBV27 with TRBJ1-5; maybe TRBD1 (5 bases). Trimming cost V 5 bases and J 7 bases, with 15 bases left between them. The CDR3 spans 14 residues. CDR1 and CDR2 from the germline V gene are MNHEY and SMNVEV (reference sequence). CDR3 residues: CASSPLGGAQPQHF. In DNA form, the CDR3 reads TGTGCCAGCAGTCCCCTCGGGGGTGCCCAGCCCCAGCATTTT.

This chain links TRBV24-1 with TRBJ1-5; 12 positions agree with TRBD1. After removal of 11 bases from V and 5 bases from J, the junction contained 3 bases not matched to a gene. Germline V gene data show CDR1 as KGHDR and CDR2 as SFDVKD. The CDR3 has 13 residues. The CDR3: CAIGTGGDQPQHF. The CDR3 coding sequence is TGTGCCATCGGGACAGGGGGCGATCAGCCCCAGCATTTT.

CDR3 sequence reads: CASSPDRGGGEKLFF. The DNA for the CDR3 is TGTGCCAGCAGCCCCGACAGGGGAGGGGGTGAAAAACTGTTTTTT. The chain is built from TRBV7-6 and TRBJ1-4; 8 nucleotides align to TRBD1. V was clipped by 5 bases and J by 7 bases; unmatched bases: 9. The V gene's germline CDR1 is SGHVS and CDR2 FNYEAQ. This CDR3 contains 15 residues.

The rearrangement uses TRBV5-1 and TRBJ1-3; D is ambiguous. The germline gives CDR1 SGHRS, CDR2 YFSETQ. This CDR3 is 14 amino acids long. Trimming left V 8 bases short and J 2 bases short, with 14 bases between. The CDR3 coding sequence is TGCGCCAGTTCCCGGGAAATCCCTGGAAACACCATATATTTT. Translated, it gives CASSREIPGNTIYF. The full variable domain, its missing parts supplied by reference TRBV5-1 and TRBJ1-3, is KAGVTQTPRYLIKTRGQQVTLSCSPISGHRSVSWYQQTPGQGLQFLFEYFSETQRNKGNFPGRFSGRQFSNSRSEMNVSTLELGDSALYLCASSREIPGNTIYFGEGSWLTVV.

The V call is TRBV30, the J call TRBJ1-5, with no clear D. The CDR3 extends over 14 amino acids. Germline V CDR1 and CDR2: GTSNPN, SVGIG (reference sequence). Trimming pared 1 base from V and 1 base from J, leaving 8 bases between. The CDR3, as DNA: TGTGCCTGGAGTGACGAGGTGAGCAATCAGCCCCAGCATTTT. This gives the protein CAWSDEVSNQPQHF.

A few counts support this clone. The chain combines TRBV30 with TRBJ2-7; 8 nucleotides agree with TRBD2. This CDR3 comprises 14 residues. Trimming removed 0 bases from V and 2 bases from J; junction bases left unmatched: 3. Germline CDR1 reads GTSNPN; CDR2 reads SVGIG (reference sequence). The CDR3 reads CAWSVEAGAYEQYF. As DNA, the CDR3 is TGTGCCTGGAGTGTAGAAGCGGGAGCCTACGAGCAGTACTTC.

V gene TRBV7-3 combines with J gene TRBJ2-1; D may be TRBD1 (6 bases). Trimming removed 5 bases from V and 3 bases from J, with 8 bases in between. Germline CDR1 is SGHTA and CDR2 is FQGTGA. The CDR3 is made up of 13 amino acids. The CDR3 bases are TGTGCCAGCAGCCGGGACAACTACAATGAGCAGTTCTTC. Amino acid sequence: CASSRDNYNEQFF.

The V call is TRBV2, the J call TRBJ1-6; 8 bases match TRBD1. Germline values: CDR1 SNHLY, CDR2 FYNNEI. The CDR3 sequence is 13 residues long. V shed 5 bases, J shed 9 bases, and the junction held 3 bases outside the gene matches. This CDR3 is CASSYRGGSPLHF. The CDR3 nucleotides are TGTGCCAGCAGTTACAGGGGGGGTTCACCCCTCCACTTT.

The rearrangement joins TRBV30 to TRBJ1-2; 8 bases agree with TRBD1. The V gene's germline CDR1 is GTSNPN and CDR2 SVGIG (reference sequence). Germline trimming cut 2 bases from V and 5 bases from J; bases unmatched to any gene: 10. CDR3 size: 15 residues. Here the CDR3 DNA reads TGTGCCTGGAGTCCTAACAGGGGGGGAATATATGGCTACACCTTC. Translation: CAWSPNRGGIYGYTF.

The chain couples TRBV14 to TRBJ2-3; tentatively, D is TRBD1 (6 bases). Trimming removed 2 bases from V and 4 bases from J, with 16 bases in between. CDR1 and CDR2 (germline): SGHDN, FVKESK. This CDR3 region has 16 residues. The CDR3 nucleotides read TGTGCCAGCAGCCAATACGGCAGGGGAAGGCCAGATACGCAGTATTTT. Translated, it gives CASSQYGRGRPDTQYF. The complete variable domain, with remaining parts taken from reference TRBV14 and TRBJ2-3, reads EAGVTQFPSHSVIEKGQTVTLRCDPISGHDNLYWYRRVMGKEIKFLLHFVKESKQDESGMPNNRFLAERTGGTYSTLKVQPAELEDSGVYFCASSQYGRGRPDTQYFGPGTRLTVL.

The chain couples TRBV7-2 to TRBJ1-5; D is undetermined. Trimming took off 3 bases at V and 4 bases at J, with 16 bases between the two ends. The germline CDR1 and CDR2 sequences are SGHTA and FQGNSA. The CDR3 loop spans 16 amino acids. In nucleotides, the CDR3 is TGTGCCAGCAGCTTTATGGTGTCGGGTTGGAATCAGCCCCAGCATTTT. This codes for CASSFMVSGWNQPQHF.

The rearrangement uses TRBV9 and TRBJ1-5; D ambiguous. V lost 3 bases and J 7 bases, leaving 14 bases between the germline ends. The germline CDR1 and CDR2 sequences are SGDLS and YYNGEE. The CDR3 contains 14 residues. CDR3 in DNA: TGTGCCAGCAGCGATGGGCGATCGATCCAGCCCCAGCATTTT. The encoded protein is CASSDGRSIQPQHF.

The chain recombines TRBV7-9 with TRBJ1-1, with TRBD1 as a possible D gene (5 bases). The length of the CDR3 is 15 residues. Germline-derived CDR1 and CDR2 are SEHNR and FQNEAQ (reference sequence). Trimming pared 2 bases from V and 5 bases from J, leaving 15 bases between. The CDR3 DNA sequence: TGTGCCAGCAGCTTATCGCAGGGTCGGTATACTGAAGCTTTCTTT. Encoded protein: CASSLSQGRYTEAFF. Filled out from reference TRBV7-9 and TRBJ1-1, the complete variable domain reads DTGVSQNPRHKITKRGQNVTFRCDPISEHNRLYWYRQTLGQGPEFLTYFQNEAQLEKSRLLSDRFSAERPKGSFSTLEIQRTEQGDSAMYLCASSLSQGRYTEAFFGQGTRLTVV.

This chain links TRBV29-1 with TRBJ1-1, with D unresolved. This CDR3 contains 14 residues. With 4 bases removed from V and 0 bases from J, the gap between germline ends came to 12 bases. Germline V gives CDR1 SQVTM, CDR2 ANQGSEA. CDR3: CSVVETRLNTEAFF. CDR3 in DNA: TGCAGCGTTGTGGAGACCCGGCTGAACACTGAAGCTTTCTTT.

The chain links TRBV28 to TRBJ1-5, with a tentative D call TRBD1 (5 bases). Germline CDR1 is MDHEN and CDR2 is SYDVKM. V was pared by 5 bases and J by 1 base, with 12 bases between. CDR3 length: 15 residues. This CDR3 is CASSLTGGSNQPQHF. The DNA of the CDR3 is TGTGCCAGCAGTCTGACCGGGGGGAGCAATCAGCCCCAGCATTTT.

V and J are TRBV2 and TRBJ2-7; D not certain. The germline V gene encodes CDR1 SNHLY and CDR2 FYNNEI. V lost 6 bases, J lost 0 bases, and 15 bases lay in between. The CDR3 consists of 15 residues. CDR3: CASRVESVNSYEQYF. The DNA of the CDR3 is TGTGCCAGCAGGGTTGAGAGCGTAAACTCCTACGAGCAGTACTTC.